This is a list of T cell receptor beta chains from one sample in a study of blood T cell repertoires in COVID-19. Generated by immunoSEQ multiplex PCR, the TCRdb table keeps only in-frame clones and is missing some. The sample carries around 270,000 clones, approximately 86% recorded once. Sequencing was done on a sample of peripheral blood. These receptors were taken from a woman between 55 and 75 years old with COVID-19, enrolled during active disease. Each CDR3 is given with its conserved first and last residue. The D gene is left open where the match is weak. Part of the rows lack a size; the others show once, few, many or a class for expanded clones.

v_call: TRBV12-3/TRBV12-4; d_call: .; clone_size: .; j_call: TRBJ1-2; cdr3_aa: CASSLTEIYGYTF; cdr3_nt: TGTGCCAGCAGTCTAACAGAAATTTATGGCTACACCTTC
v_call: TRBV6-5; d_call: TRBD1; clone_size: .; j_call: TRBJ1-6; cdr3_aa: CASRGGQFNSPLHF; cdr3_nt: TGTGCCAGCAGGGGGGGACAGTTTAATTCACCCCTCCACTTT
v_call: TRBV7-9; d_call: TRBD1; clone_size: .; j_call: TRBJ1-2; cdr3_aa: CASSSGQGDYGYTF; cdr3_nt: TGTGCCAGCAGCTCCGGACAGGGGGACTATGGCTACACCTTC
v_call: TRBV30; d_call: .; clone_size: .; j_call: TRBJ2-2; cdr3_aa: CAWRGDFTTGELFF; cdr3_nt: TGTGCCTGGAGGGGGGACTTCACAACCGGGGAGCTGTTTTTT
v_call: TRBV5-1; d_call: .; clone_size: .; j_call: TRBJ1-4; cdr3_aa: CASSLGQVGEKLFF; cdr3_nt: TGCGCCAGCAGCTTGGGTCAGGTTGGGGAAAAACTGTTTTTT
v_call: TRBV28; d_call: .; clone_size: .; j_call: TRBJ1-4; cdr3_aa: CASTLGGREKLFF; cdr3_nt: TGTGCCAGCACCCTCGGGGGGCGTGAAAAACTGTTTTTT
v_call: TRBV19; d_call: .; clone_size: .; j_call: TRBJ1-6; cdr3_aa: CASSTHRSSPLHF; cdr3_nt: TGTGCCAGTAGTACACACAGGAGTTCACCCCTCCACTTT
v_call: TRBV7-8; d_call: .; clone_size: few; j_call: TRBJ2-7; cdr3_aa: CASLSGHIGEQYF; cdr3_nt: TGTGCCAGCTTGTCTGGGCATATCGGCGAGCAGTACTTC
v_call: TRBV6-1; d_call: TRBD1; clone_size: .; j_call: TRBJ2-5; cdr3_aa: CASSEAGQGLSVTQYF; cdr3_nt: TGTGCCAGCAGTGAAGCGGGACAGGGGCTTTCGGTGACCCAGTACTTC
v_call: TRBV30; d_call: TRBD1; clone_size: .; j_call: TRBJ1-6; cdr3_aa: CAWSSQGAGSPLHF; cdr3_nt: TGTGCCTGGAGTTCACAGGGGGCAGGTTCACCCCTCCACTTT
v_call: TRBV7-8; d_call: TRBD1; clone_size: few; j_call: TRBJ2-7; cdr3_aa: CASRFTGGPTGSEQYF; cdr3_nt: TGTGCCAGCAGGTTTACAGGGGGCCCGACGGGTTCCGAGCAGTACTTC
v_call: TRBV5-1; d_call: TRBD1; clone_size: .; j_call: TRBJ2-7; cdr3_aa: CASSPDRGSREQYF; cdr3_nt: TGCGCCAGCAGCCCAGACAGGGGATCAAGGGAGCAGTACTTC
v_call: TRBV4-1; d_call: TRBD1; clone_size: .; j_call: TRBJ1-1; cdr3_aa: CASSQTGANTEAFF; cdr3_nt: TGCGCCAGCAGCCAGACAGGGGCCAACACTGAAGCTTTCTTT
v_call: TRBV19; d_call: TRBD1; clone_size: .; j_call: TRBJ1-4; cdr3_aa: CASRNRGEEKLFF; cdr3_nt: TGTGCCAGTAGGAACAGGGGTGAGGAAAAACTGTTTTTT